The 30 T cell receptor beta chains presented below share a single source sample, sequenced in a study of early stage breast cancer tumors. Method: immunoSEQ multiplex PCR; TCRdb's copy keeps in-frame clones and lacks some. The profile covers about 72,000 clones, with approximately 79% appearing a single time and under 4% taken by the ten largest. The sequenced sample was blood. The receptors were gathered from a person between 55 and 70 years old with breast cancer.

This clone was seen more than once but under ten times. CDR3 sequence (DNA): TGTGCCAGCAGCAGGGGTAATTCACCCCTCCACTTT. This encodes CASSRGNSPLHF. The rearrangement links TRBV7-9 to TRBJ1-6; D is possibly TRBD1 (5 bases). This CDR3 is 12 amino acids long. Trimming cost V 5 bases and J 6 bases, with 5 bases left between them. Germline V gene data show CDR1 as SEHNR and CDR2 as FQNEAQ (reference sequence).

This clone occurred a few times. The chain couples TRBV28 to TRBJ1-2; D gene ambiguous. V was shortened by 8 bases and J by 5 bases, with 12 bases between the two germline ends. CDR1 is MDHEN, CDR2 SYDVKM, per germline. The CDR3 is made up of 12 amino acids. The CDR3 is CASEVLGYGYTF. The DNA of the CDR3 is TGTGCCAGCGAAGTCTTGGGGTATGGCTACACCTTC.

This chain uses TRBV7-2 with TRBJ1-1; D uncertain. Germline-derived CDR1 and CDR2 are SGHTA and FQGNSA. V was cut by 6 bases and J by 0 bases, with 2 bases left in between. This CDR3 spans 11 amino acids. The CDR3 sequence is CASSVNTEAFF. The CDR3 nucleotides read TGTGCCAGCAGTGTGAACACTGAAGCTTTCTTT.

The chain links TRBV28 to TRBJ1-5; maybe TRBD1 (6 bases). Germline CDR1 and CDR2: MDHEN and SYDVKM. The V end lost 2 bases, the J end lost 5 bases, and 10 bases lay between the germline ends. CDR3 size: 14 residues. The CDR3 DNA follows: TGTGCCAGCAGTTTACCCCAGGGGTATCAGCCCCAGCATTTT. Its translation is CASSLPQGYQPQHF.

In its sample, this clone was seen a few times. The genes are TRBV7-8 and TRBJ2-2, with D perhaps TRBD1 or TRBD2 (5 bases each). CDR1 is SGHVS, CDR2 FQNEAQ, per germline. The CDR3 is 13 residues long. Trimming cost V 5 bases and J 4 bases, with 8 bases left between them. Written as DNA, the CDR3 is TGTGCCAGCAGCACCGGGGCCACCGGGGAGCTGTTTTTT. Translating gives CASSTGATGELFF.

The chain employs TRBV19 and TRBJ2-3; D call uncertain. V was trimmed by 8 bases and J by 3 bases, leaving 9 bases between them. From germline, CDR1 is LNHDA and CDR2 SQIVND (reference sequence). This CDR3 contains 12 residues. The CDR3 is CASGPRTDTQYF. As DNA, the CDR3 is TGTGCCAGTGGACCGAGAACAGATACGCAGTATTTT.

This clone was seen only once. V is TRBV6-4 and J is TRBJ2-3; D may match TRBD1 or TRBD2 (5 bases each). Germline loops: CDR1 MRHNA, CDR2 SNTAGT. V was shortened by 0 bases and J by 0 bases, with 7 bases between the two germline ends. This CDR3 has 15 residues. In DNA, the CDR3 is TGTGCCAGCAGTGACTCGTGGGGGAGCACAGATACGCAGTATTTT. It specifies CASSDSWGSTDTQYF.

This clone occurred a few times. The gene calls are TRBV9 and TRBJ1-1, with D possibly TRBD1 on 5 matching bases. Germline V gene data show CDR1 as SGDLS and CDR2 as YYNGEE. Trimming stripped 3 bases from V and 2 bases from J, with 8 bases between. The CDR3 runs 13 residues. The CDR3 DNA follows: TGTGCCAGCAGCGGCGGACAAAACACTGAAGCTTTCTTT. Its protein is CASSGGQNTEAFF.

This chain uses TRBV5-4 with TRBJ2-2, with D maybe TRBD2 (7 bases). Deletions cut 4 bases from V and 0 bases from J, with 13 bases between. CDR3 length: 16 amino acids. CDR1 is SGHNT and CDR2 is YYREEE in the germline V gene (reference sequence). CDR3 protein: CASSPGGGPNTGELFF. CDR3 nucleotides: TGTGCCAGCAGCCCGGGGGGCGGTCCGAACACCGGGGAGCTGTTTTTT. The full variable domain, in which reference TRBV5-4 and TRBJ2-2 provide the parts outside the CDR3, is ETGVTQSPTHLIKTRGQQVTLRCSSQSGHNTVSWYQQALGQGPQFIFQYYREEENGRGNFPPRFSGLQFPNYSSELNVNALELDDSALYLCASSPGGGPNTGELFFGEGSRLTVL.

CDR3 DNA: TGTGCCAGTAGCGTTGGGACAGGGGTCTACGAGCAGTACTTC. This codes for CASSVGTGVYEQYF. The genes are TRBV19 and TRBJ2-7, with 10 bases aligning to TRBD1. CDR1 is LNHDA, CDR2 SQIVND, per germline (reference sequence). The V segment lost 6 bases and the J segment 3 bases; nucleotides outside the gene matches: 5. The CDR3 spans 14 residues.

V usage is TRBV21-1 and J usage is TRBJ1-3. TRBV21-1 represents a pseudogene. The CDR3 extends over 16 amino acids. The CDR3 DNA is TGTGCCAGCAACCCCCCGGCCGGGGAAACGCGAAACACCATATATTTT. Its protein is CASNPPAGETRNTIYF.

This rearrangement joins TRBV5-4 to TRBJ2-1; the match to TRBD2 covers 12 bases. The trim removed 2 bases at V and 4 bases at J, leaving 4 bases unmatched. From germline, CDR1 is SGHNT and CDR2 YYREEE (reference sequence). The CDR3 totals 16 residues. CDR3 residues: CASSLPTSGGYNEQFF. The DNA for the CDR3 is TGTGCCAGCAGCTTACCGACTAGCGGGGGATACAATGAGCAGTTCTTC.

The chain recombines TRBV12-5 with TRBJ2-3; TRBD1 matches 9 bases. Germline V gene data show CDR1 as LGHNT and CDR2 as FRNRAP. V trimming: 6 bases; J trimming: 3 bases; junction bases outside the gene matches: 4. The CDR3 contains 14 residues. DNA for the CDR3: TGTGCTAGTGGCCTGGACAGGGGAACAGATACGCAGTATTTT. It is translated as CASGLDRGTDTQYF.

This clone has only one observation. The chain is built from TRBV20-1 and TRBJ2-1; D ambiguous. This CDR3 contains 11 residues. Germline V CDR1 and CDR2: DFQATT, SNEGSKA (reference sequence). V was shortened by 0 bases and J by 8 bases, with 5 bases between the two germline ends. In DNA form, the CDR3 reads TGCAGTGCTAGAGAGAACTATGAGCAGTTCTTC. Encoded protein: CSARENYEQFF.

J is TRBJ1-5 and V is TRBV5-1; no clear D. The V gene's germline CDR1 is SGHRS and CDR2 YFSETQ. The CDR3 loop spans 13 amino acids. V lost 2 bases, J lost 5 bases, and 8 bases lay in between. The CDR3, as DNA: TGCGCCAGCAGCTTCGACGGAGATCAGCCCCAGCATTTT. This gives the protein CASSFDGDQPQHF.

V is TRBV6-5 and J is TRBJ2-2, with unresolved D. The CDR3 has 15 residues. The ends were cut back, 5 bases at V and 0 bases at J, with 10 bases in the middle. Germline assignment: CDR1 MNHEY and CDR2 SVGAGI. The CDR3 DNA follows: TGTGCCAGCAGTCGACGGACGGCGAACACCGGGGAGCTGTTTTTT. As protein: CASSRRTANTGELFF.

The CDR3 region has the DNA TGTGCCACCGGACAGGGGGCTACCTCTGGAAACACCATATATTTT. Its protein product is CATGQGATSGNTIYF. The chain uses TRBV10-3 and TRBJ1-3; 11 positions agree with TRBD1. J gave up 0 bases and V 10 bases, and 5 bases lay outside the gene matches. CDR3 length: 15 amino acids. From germline, CDR1 is ENHRY and CDR2 SYGVKD.

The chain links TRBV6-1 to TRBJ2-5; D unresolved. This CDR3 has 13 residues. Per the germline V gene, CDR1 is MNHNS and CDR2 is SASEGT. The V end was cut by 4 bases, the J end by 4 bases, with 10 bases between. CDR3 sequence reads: CASSGTTLETQYF. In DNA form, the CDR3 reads TGTGCCAGCAGTGGAACTACCTTAGAGACCCAGTACTTC.

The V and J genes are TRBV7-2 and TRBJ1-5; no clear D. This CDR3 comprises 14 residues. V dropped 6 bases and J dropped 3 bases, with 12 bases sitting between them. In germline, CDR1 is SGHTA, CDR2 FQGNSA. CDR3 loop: CASREGGVNQPQHF. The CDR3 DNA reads TGTGCCAGCAGGGAGGGAGGCGTCAATCAGCCCCAGCATTTT.

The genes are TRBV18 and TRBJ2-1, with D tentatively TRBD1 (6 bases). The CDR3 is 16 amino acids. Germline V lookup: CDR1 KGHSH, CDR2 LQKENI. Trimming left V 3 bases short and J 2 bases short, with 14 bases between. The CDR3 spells CASSPRRGQTYNEQFF. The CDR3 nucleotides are TGTGCCAGCTCACCGCGTCGGGGACAAACCTACAATGAGCAGTTCTTC. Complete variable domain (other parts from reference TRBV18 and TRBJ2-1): NAGVMQNPRHLVRRRGQEARLRCSPMKGHSHVYWYRQLPEEGLKFMVYLQKENIIDESGMPKERFSAEFPKEGPSILRIQQVVRGDSAAYFCASSPRRGQTYNEQFFGPGTRLTVL.

The DNA of the CDR3 is TGTGCCAGCAGCGGGGTCCGGACAGACGGCTACACCTTC. Protein: CASSGVRTDGYTF. The chain carries TRBV2 and TRBJ1-2, with D possibly being TRBD1 (6 bases). The germline V and J ends were trimmed by 6 bases and 8 bases, with 16 bases remaining between them. The CDR3 length is 13 residues. Germline V lookup: CDR1 SNHLY, CDR2 FYNNEI.

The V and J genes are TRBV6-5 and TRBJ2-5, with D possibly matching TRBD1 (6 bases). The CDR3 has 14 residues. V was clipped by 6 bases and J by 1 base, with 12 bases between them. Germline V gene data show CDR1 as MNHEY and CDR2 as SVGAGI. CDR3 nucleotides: TGTGCCAGCAGACAGGGATGGGCCCAAGAGACCCAGTACTTC. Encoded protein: CASRQGWAQETQYF.

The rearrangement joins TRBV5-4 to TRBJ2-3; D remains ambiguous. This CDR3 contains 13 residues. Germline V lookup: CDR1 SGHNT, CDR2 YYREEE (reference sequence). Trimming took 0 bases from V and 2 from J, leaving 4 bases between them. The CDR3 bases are TGTGCCAGCAGCTTGGCAGTCACAGATACGCAGTATTTT. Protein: CASSLAVTDTQYF.

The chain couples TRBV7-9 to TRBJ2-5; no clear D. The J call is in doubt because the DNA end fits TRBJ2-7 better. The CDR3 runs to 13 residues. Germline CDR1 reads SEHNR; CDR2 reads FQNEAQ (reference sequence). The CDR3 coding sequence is TGTGCCAGCAGCTTAGCGCAGGACTACGAGCAGTACTTC. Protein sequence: CASSLAQDYEQYF.

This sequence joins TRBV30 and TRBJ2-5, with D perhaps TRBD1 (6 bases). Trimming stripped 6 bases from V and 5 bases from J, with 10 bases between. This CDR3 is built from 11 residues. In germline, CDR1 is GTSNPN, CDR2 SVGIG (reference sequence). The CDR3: CACTGSETQYF. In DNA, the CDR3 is TGTGCCTGTACAGGGAGTGAGACCCAGTACTTC.

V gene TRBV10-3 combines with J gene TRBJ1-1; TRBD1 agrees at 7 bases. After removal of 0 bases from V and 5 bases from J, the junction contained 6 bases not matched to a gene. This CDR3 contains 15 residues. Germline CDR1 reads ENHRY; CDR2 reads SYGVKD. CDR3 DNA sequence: TGTGCCATCAGTGAGTCACCGGCAGGGGGGACTGAAGCTTTCTTT. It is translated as CAISESPAGGTEAFF.

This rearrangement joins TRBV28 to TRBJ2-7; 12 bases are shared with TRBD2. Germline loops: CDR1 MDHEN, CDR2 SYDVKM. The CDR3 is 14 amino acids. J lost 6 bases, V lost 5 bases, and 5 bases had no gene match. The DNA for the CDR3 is TGTGCCAGCAGTCCTCTAGCGGGAGGGACCGAGCAGTACTTC. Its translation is CASSPLAGGTEQYF.

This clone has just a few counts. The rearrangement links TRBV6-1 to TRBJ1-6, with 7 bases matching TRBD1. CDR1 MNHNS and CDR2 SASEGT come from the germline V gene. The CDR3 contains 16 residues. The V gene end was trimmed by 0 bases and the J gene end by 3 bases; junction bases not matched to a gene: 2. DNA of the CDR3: TGTGCCAGCAGTGAAGCGCGGGACAGCTATAATTCACCCCTCCACTTT. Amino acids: CASSEARDSYNSPLHF.

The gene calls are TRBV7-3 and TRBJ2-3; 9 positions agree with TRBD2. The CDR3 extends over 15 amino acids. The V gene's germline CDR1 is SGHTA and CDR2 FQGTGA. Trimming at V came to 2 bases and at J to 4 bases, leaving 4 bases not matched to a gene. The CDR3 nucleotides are TGTGCCAGCAGCTTATTGGCGGGAGGGGCAGATACGCAGTATTTT. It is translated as CASSLLAGGADTQYF.

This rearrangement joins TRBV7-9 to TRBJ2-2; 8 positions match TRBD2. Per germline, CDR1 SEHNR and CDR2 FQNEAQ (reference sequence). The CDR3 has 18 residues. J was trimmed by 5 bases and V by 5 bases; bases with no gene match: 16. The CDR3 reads CASSTDSGLGPYTGELFF. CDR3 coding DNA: TGTGCCAGCAGCACAGACTCGGGACTAGGCCCCTATACCGGGGAGCTGTTTTTT.